These T cell receptor beta chains were read from a single sample in a study of blood T cells in healthy people across ages. TCRdb itself ran the 5' RACE reads through MiXCR, one entry per CDR3 protein. The sample shows 630,000 or so distinct CDR3 sequences, about 32% of them seen only once. The sequencing sample was made of blood. Receptor source: an elderly woman in good health. Each CDR3 is given with its conserved first and last residue. The order of the fields is V gene, J gene, clone size, D gene, CDR3 protein, CDR3 DNA. A D gene is named only where the DNA matches it firmly. The size field is filled for only some rows; it gives once, few, many or a size class.

>TRBV25-1|TRBJ1-1|many|NA
CASSEFGAPEAFF
TGTGCCAGCAGTGAATTTGGGGCCCCTGAAGCTTTCTTT
>TRBV5-5|TRBJ2-2|NA|TRBD1
CASSLGTGGSPGELFF
TGTGCCAGCAGCTTGGGGACAGGGGGCAGTCCCGGGGAGCTGTTTTTT
>TRBV6-5|TRBJ1-1|NA|NA
CASSYSRGTEAFF
TGTGCCAGCAGTTACTCGAGAGGAACTGAAGCTTTCTTT
>TRBV29-1|TRBJ2-1|once|NA
CSVVLYNEQFF
TGCAGCGTCGTATTATACAATGAGCAGTTCTTC
>TRBV4-2|TRBJ2-4|many|TRBD1
CASSQDQTGGHGKNIQYF
TGTGCCAGCAGCCAAGATCAAACAGGGGGTCATGGCAAAAACATTCAGTACTTC
>TRBV9|TRBJ2-1|many|TRBD2
CASSSATSGLYNEQFF
TGTGCCAGCAGCTCCGCGACTAGCGGGTTATACAATGAGCAGTTCTTC
>TRBV28|TRBJ1-2|few|NA
CASSLPGELYGYTF
TGTGCCAGCAGTTTACCGGGCGAACTCTATGGCTACACCTTC
>TRBV7-6|TRBJ2-1|many|NA
CASSLDTSRYNEQFF
TGTGCCAGCAGCTTGGACACATCAAGGTACAATGAGCAGTTCTTC
>TRBV12-3/TRBV12-4|TRBJ2-1|many|TRBD2
CASSLIGGGEQFF
TGTGCCAGCAGTTTAATCGGCGGGGGGGAGCAGTTCTTC
>TRBV2|TRBJ2-3|NA|NA
CASRAPGRVGENTQYF
TGTGCCAGCAGAGCCCCCGGCAGGGTGGGAGAAAATACGCAGTATTTT
>TRBV29-1|TRBJ1-2|many|TRBD1
CSVPTGFYGYTF
TGCAGCGTTCCGACAGGGTTTTATGGCTACACCTTC
>TRBV9|TRBJ2-7|NA|TRBD2
CASSVSGGPSYEQYF
TGTGCCAGCAGCGTCAGCGGGGGACCCTCCTACGAGCAGTACTTC
>TRBV24-1|TRBJ1-2|NA|NA
CATSAAGLYGYTF
TGTGCCACCAGTGCCGCGGGATTGTATGGCTACACCTTC
>TRBV20-1|TRBJ2-1|many|NA
CSARDRPSNNEQFF
TGCAGTGCTAGAGATCGACCTAGTAACAATGAGCAGTTCTTC
>TRBV6-5|TRBJ2-7|NA|NA
CASSLYNSPSYEQYF
TGTGCCAGCAGTTTATACAACAGCCCCTCCTACGAGCAGTACTTC
>TRBV12-3/TRBV12-4|TRBJ2-1|NA|NA
CASSVRQDEEFF
TGTGCCAGCAGTGTGCGACAAGATGAGGAGTTCTTC
>TRBV5-1|TRBJ2-2|NA|NA
CASSVRAETGERFF
TGCGCCAGCAGCGTTCGGGCTGAGACCGGGGAGCGGTTTTTT
>TRBV7-2|TRBJ1-6|many|NA
CASSLDNRVGNSPLHF
TGTGCCAGCAGCTTAGATAACAGGGTTGGGAATTCACCCCTCCACTTT
>TRBV12-3/TRBV12-4|TRBJ1-6|NA|TRBD1
CASSQAGQGHSPLHF
TGTGCCAGCAGTCAAGCGGGACAGGGGCATTCACCCCTCCACTTT
>TRBV5-1|TRBJ2-1|many|TRBD1
CASSIGTGGHEQFF
TGCGCCAGCAGCATCGGGACAGGGGGCCATGAGCAGTTCTTC
>TRBV7-9|TRBJ1-5|many|TRBD1
CASSLGTGENQPQHF
TGTGCCAGCAGCTTGGGAACAGGGGAAAATCAGCCCCAGCATTTT
>TRBV5-1|TRBJ2-1|NA|TRBD2
CASSLAPGTSGSGPYNEQFF
TGCGCCAGCAGCTTGGCCCCGGGGACTAGCGGGAGTGGCCCCTACAATGAGCAGTTCTTC
>TRBV5-1|TRBJ2-6|many|NA
CASSPGLTTSGANVLTF
TGCGCCAGCAGCCCGGGTCTCACGACCTCTGGGGCCAACGTCCTGACTTTC
>TRBV6-1|TRBJ2-7|many|NA
CASSGWYSSLYEQYF
TGTGCCAGCAGTGGTTGGTACAGTTCCTTATACGAGCAGTACTTC
>TRBV12-3/TRBV12-4|TRBJ1-6|NA|NA
CAGSLWSGGSYNSPLHF
TGTGCCGGCAGTTTATGGTCCGGGGGCTCCTATAATTCACCCCTCCACTTT
>TRBV12-3/TRBV12-4|TRBJ2-3|NA|NA
CASSFDRATTDTQYF
TGTGCCAGCAGTTTCGACAGAGCAACCACAGATACGCAGTATTTT
>TRBV5-1|TRBJ2-7|NA|NA
CASAPRKGTVEQYF
TGCGCCAGCGCTCCCCGGAAAGGAACCGTCGAGCAGTACTTC
>TRBV5-1|TRBJ2-6|many|NA
CASVTVPGANVLTF
TGCGCCAGCGTCACAGTCCCCGGGGCCAACGTCCTGACTTTC
>TRBV28|TRBJ2-7|many|NA
CASTISGPSYEQYF
TGTGCCAGCACAATTTCCGGGCCATCCTACGAGCAGTACTTC
>TRBV5-1|TRBJ2-7|NA|TRBD1
CASSLGPTDRDYEQYF
TGCGCCAGCAGCTTGGGTCCAACGGACAGGGACTACGAGCAGTACTTC
>TRBV20-1|TRBJ1-5|NA|TRBD1
CSARAGTGGKPQHF
TGCAGTGCTAGGGCCGGGACAGGGGGGAAGCCACAGCATTTT
>TRBV15|TRBJ1-6|few|NA
CATSRQLASPLHF
TGTGCCACCAGCAGACAATTAGCTTCACCCCTCCACTTT
>TRBV3-1|TRBJ2-3|NA|NA
CAGSQTQGGADTQYF
TGTGCCGGCAGCCAAACGCAGGGGGGGGCAGATACGCAGTATTTT
>TRBV2|TRBJ2-4|many|TRBD1
CASIVGQGAKNIQYF
TGTGCCAGCATAGTGGGACAGGGTGCCAAAAACATTCAGTACTTC
>TRBV3-1|TRBJ2-5|many|NA
CASSQEQRGSWGATQETQYF
TGTGCCAGCAGCCAAGAACAAAGGGGTTCGTGGGGGGCTACCCAAGAGACCCAGTACTTC
>TRBV6-2/TRBV6-3|TRBJ1-1|NA|TRBD1
CAGSYKGAQTEAFF
TGTGCCGGCAGTTACAAGGGGGCGCAGACTGAAGCTTTCTTT
>TRBV10-3|TRBJ1-2|many|NA
CAIKGSNYGYTF
TGTGCCATCAAGGGGTCTAACTATGGCTACACCTTC
>TRBV7-2|TRBJ2-1|many|NA
CASSLEDQQFF
TGTGCCAGCAGCTTAGAAGACCAGCAGTTCTTC
>TRBV9|TRBJ2-3|NA|TRBD2
CASSPGGSGRLGFADTQYF
TGTGCCAGCAGCCCCGGGGGTAGCGGGAGATTGGGGTTTGCAGATACGCAGTATTTT
>TRBV5-1|TRBJ1-2|NA|TRBD1
CASSFTGTGGYDLHTF
TGCGCCAGCAGCTTTACCGGGACAGGGGGCTATGATCTCCACACCTTC
>TRBV4-3|TRBJ1-1|NA|NA
CASSQDSGYNTEAFF
TGCGCCAGCAGCCAAGATTCAGGATACAACACTGAAGCTTTCTTT
>TRBV6-2/TRBV6-3|TRBJ1-6|few|NA
CASRTRSSSYNSPLHF
TGTGCCAGCAGGACCAGATCCAGCTCCTATAATTCACCCCTCCACTTT
>TRBV9|TRBJ1-2|many|NA
CASSSGTYPNYGYTF
TGTGCCAGCAGCTCAGGGACTTATCCTAACTATGGCTACACCTTC
>TRBV5-1|TRBJ2-5|many|NA
CASSPRDKWETQYF
TGCGCCAGCAGCCCCCGGGACAAATGGGAGACCCAGTACTTC
>TRBV7-7|TRBJ2-3|many|NA
CASSRAMGTDTQYF
TGTGCTAGCAGCCGTGCGATGGGTACAGATACGCAGTATTTT
>TRBV5-1|TRBJ2-7|many|NA
CASSLESYEQYF
TGCGCCAGCAGCTTGGAATCCTACGAGCAGTACTTC
>TRBV12-3/TRBV12-4|TRBJ1-2|many|NA
CASSIGQYGYTF
TGTGCCAGCTCCATCGGACAGTATGGCTACACCTTC